A single sample is the source of the 22 T cell receptor beta chains below, sequenced in a study of cytomegalovirus exposure and HLA in healthy donors. The PCR contained 60 Vbeta and 13 Jbeta primers. Libraries were prepared by immunoSEQ multiplex PCR; TCRdb keeps only in-frame clonotypes and omits some of them. Here the sample spans about 200,000 clones, around nine tenths being singletons. Sequencing was carried out using PBMCs. All receptors come from a woman between 25 and 40 years old in good health and CMV-seronegative.

This clone has more than one count but fewer than ten. The rearrangement joins TRBV6-1 to TRBJ1-2, with TRBD1 identical over 7 bases. The V segment lost 7 bases and the J segment 7 bases; nucleotides outside the gene matches: 12. The CDR3 covers 14 residues. CDR1 is MNHNS, CDR2 SASEGT, per germline. CDR3: CASKTGMGFVGYTF. CDR3 DNA: TGTGCCAGCAAGACAGGGATGGGCTTTGTTGGCTACACCTTC.

This chain joins TRBV6-1 and TRBJ2-2, with 7 bases lining up with TRBD1. Germline CDR1 reads MNHNS; CDR2 reads SASEGT. The CDR3 runs 13 residues. The J segment lost 3 bases and the V segment lost 11 bases, leaving 6 bases of the junction unmatched. The CDR3 nucleotides read TGTGCCGTGTGGGACAGACACACCGGGGAGCTGTTTTTT. It specifies CAVWDRHTGELFF.

The chain employs TRBV6-6 and TRBJ2-3; 7 bases map to TRBD2. The trim removed 5 bases at V and 5 bases at J, leaving 1 base unmatched. There are 12 residues in the CDR3. Germline V CDR1 and CDR2: MNHNY, SVGAGI (reference sequence). The CDR3 bases are TGTGCCAGCAGTCCGGGGGGAGATACGCAGTATTTT. This codes for CASSPGGDTQYF.

The chain recombines TRBV7-9 with TRBJ1-2; D gene ambiguous. The CDR3 spans 17 residues. Germline V CDR1 and CDR2: SEHNR, FQNEAQ (reference sequence). V lost 4 bases to trimming and J lost 6 bases, with 24 bases between them. The CDR3 loop reads CASSSDQYGVRMDGYTF. CDR3 nucleotide sequence: TGTGCCAGCAGCTCAGATCAATACGGGGTCCGGATGGATGGCTACACCTTC.

This clone was seen once. At one boundary the junction diverges from the germline segment, which might be a read error. The gene calls are TRBV2 and TRBJ2-7; possible D gene TRBD1, 5 bases. The CDR3 runs to 15 residues. Germline V gene lookup returns CDR1 SNHLY and CDR2 FYNNEI. The CDR3 loop is CASRAVDSRVYVQYF. The CDR3 region has the DNA TGTGCCAGCAGAGCCGTAGACAGCCGGGTATACGTGCAGTACTTC.

V usage is TRBV7-6 and J usage is TRBJ2-2; tentative D call: TRBD1 (5 bases). Germline loops: CDR1 SGHVS, CDR2 FNYEAQ. CDR3 length equals 16 residues. V was cut by 10 bases and J by 4 bases, with 22 bases left in between. CDR3 bases: TGTGCCACTGCCTCAGGGCAGAAGACCTTCACCGGGGAGCTGTTTTTT. Protein sequence: CATASGQKTFTGELFF.

J is TRBJ2-7 and V is TRBV13; TRBD1 agrees at 8 bases. The CDR3 loop spans 14 amino acids. Germline assignment: CDR1 PRHDT and CDR2 FYEKMQ (reference sequence). The V and J ends lost 5 bases and 0 bases, in that order; junction bases with no gene match: 3. This CDR3 is CASSQTGDSYEQYF. As DNA, the CDR3 is TGTGCCAGCAGCCAGACAGGGGACTCCTACGAGCAGTACTTC.

V and J are TRBV11-2 and TRBJ1-3; D is unresolved. The germline gives CDR1 SGHAT, CDR2 FQNNGV. Trimming shortened V by 1 base and J by 14 bases, and 12 bases separated the two germline ends. The CDR3 has 12 residues. The CDR3 protein is CASSLGAVRLYF. The CDR3 DNA follows: TGTGCCAGCAGCTTAGGAGCGGTGCGCCTATATTTT.

This clone was seen more than once but under ten times. This chain connects TRBV27 to TRBJ2-2; 7 nucleotides agree with TRBD2. Germline CDR1 reads MNHEY; CDR2 reads SMNVEV (reference sequence). V gave up 6 bases and J gave up 5 bases; unmatched junction bases: 9. The CDR3 length is 15 residues. In nucleotides, the CDR3 is TGTGCCAGCAGCCCTGGGACCGGGAGGACCGGGGAGCTGTTTTTT. Protein sequence: CASSPGTGRTGELFF.

The chain recombines TRBV2 with TRBJ2-5; 9 bases fit TRBD1. V was clipped by 5 bases and J by 5 bases; unmatched bases: 6. This CDR3 is built from 14 residues. Germline loops: CDR1 SNHLY, CDR2 FYNNEI. As DNA, the CDR3 is TGTGCCAGCAGTTGGGACAGGGAGAGTGAGACCCAGTACTTC. Translation: CASSWDRESETQYF.

V usage is TRBV5-1 and J usage is TRBJ2-1; perhaps TRBD1 as D (5 bases). CDR1 is SGHRS, CDR2 YFSETQ, per germline. V was pared by 2 bases and J by 5 bases, with 14 bases between. The CDR3 is made up of 15 amino acids. The CDR3 DNA reads as TGCGCCAGCAGCTTACAGGTAGTCCCCAACAATGAGCAGTTCTTC. It specifies CASSLQVVPNNEQFF.

This chain uses TRBV7-9 with TRBJ1-1; TRBD1 matches 9 bases. CDR3 length equals 13 residues. The germline V gene has CDR1 SEHNR and CDR2 FQNEAQ (reference sequence). V lost 4 bases, J lost 10 bases, and 7 bases stayed unmatched. CDR3 residues: CASSSADRGGAFF. CDR3 sequence (DNA): TGTGCCAGCAGCTCGGCGGACAGGGGAGGAGCTTTCTTT.

This chain uses TRBV7-7 with TRBJ2-3, with D possibly TRBD2 on 6 matching bases. From germline, CDR1 is SSHAT and CDR2 FNYEAQ (reference sequence). CDR3 length equals 14 residues. CDR3 protein: CASSPGTSTDTQYF. The CDR3 DNA follows: TGTGCTAGCTCCCCCGGGACTAGCACAGATACGCAGTATTTT.

The chain combines TRBV19 with TRBJ1-6; 10 nucleotides agree with TRBD1. CDR3 size: 14 residues. Germline V gives CDR1 LNHDA, CDR2 SQIVND (reference sequence). The junction had 3 bases not matched to a gene; V was cut back by 4 bases and J by 9 bases. The CDR3 DNA reads as TGTGCCAGTAGTAGCGGACAGGGGGTTTCACCCCTCCACTTT. The encoded protein is CASSSGQGVSPLHF.

This chain connects TRBV28 to TRBJ1-2, with no clear D. Germline V gene lookup returns CDR1 MDHEN and CDR2 SYDVKM. There are 13 residues in the CDR3. Trimming took 4 bases from V and 3 from J, leaving 9 bases between them. The CDR3 region is CASSSTTDYGYTF. The CDR3 nucleotides read TGTGCCAGCAGTTCAACTACTGACTATGGCTACACCTTC.

A few counts support this clone. V usage is TRBV28 and J usage is TRBJ2-7; TRBD2 matches 8 bases. The CDR3 spans 16 residues. The junction had 13 bases not matched to a gene; V was cut back by 7 bases and J by 2 bases. Germline V gives CDR1 MDHEN, CDR2 SYDVKM. CDR3 sequence (DNA): TGTGCCAGCAATGGCTATAGCGGGATGAGAGCCTACGAGCAGTACTTC. Protein: CASNGYSGMRAYEQYF.

The sample holds a few counts of this clone. The J gene is TRBJ2-2, the V gene TRBV18; 10 bases fit TRBD2. Per germline, CDR1 KGHSH and CDR2 LQKENI. V lost 2 bases and J lost 3; bases outside the gene matches: 6. This CDR3 is 17 amino acids long. This CDR3 reads CASSPRLAGVYTGELFF. DNA of the CDR3: TGTGCCAGCTCACCAAGGCTAGCGGGAGTGTACACCGGGGAGCTGTTTTTT. The full variable domain, its missing parts supplied by reference TRBV18 and TRBJ2-2, is NAGVMQNPRHLVRRRGQEARLRCSPMKGHSHVYWYRQLPEEGLKFMVYLQKENIIDESGMPKERFSAEFPKEGPSILRIQQVVRGDSAAYFCASSPRLAGVYTGELFFGEGSRLTVL.

V is TRBV18 and J is TRBJ2-1; 11 nucleotides line up with TRBD1. Trimming cost V 4 bases and J 8 bases; bases outside gene matches: 10. The germline V gene has CDR1 KGHSH and CDR2 LQKENI. The CDR3 runs to 16 residues. CDR3 DNA: TGTGCCAGCTCACTTCCCCCGGGACAGGGGGTTCATGAGCAGTTCTTC. Encoded protein: CASSLPPGQGVHEQFF.

The chain links TRBV25-1 to TRBJ2-7; D unresolved. V was trimmed by 5 bases and J by 1 base, leaving 3 bases between them. The CDR3 has 11 amino acids. Germline CDR1 reads MGHDK; CDR2 reads SYGVNS. CDR3 region: CASSHSYEQYF. The CDR3 DNA is TGTGCCAGCAGTCATTCCTACGAGCAGTACTTC.

V usage is TRBV10-3 and J usage is TRBJ2-3, with D possibly TRBD1 on 6 matching bases. Germline assignment: CDR1 ENHRY and CDR2 SYGVKD. With 0 bases removed from V and 0 bases from J, the gap between germline ends came to 13 bases. This CDR3 is built from 17 residues. This CDR3 reads CAISESLGTYSTDTQYF. DNA of the CDR3: TGTGCCATCAGTGAGTCCCTCGGGACATACAGCACAGATACGCAGTATTTT.

This clone was recorded a few times. At one boundary the junction diverges from the germline segment, which might be a read error. This chain connects TRBV7-2 to TRBJ2-3, with D tentatively TRBD1 (6 bases). Germline loops: CDR1 SGHTA, CDR2 FQGNSA. There are 13 residues in the CDR3. The CDR3 DNA is TGTGCCAGCAACTTACAGGGAACAGATACGCAGTATTTT. This codes for CASNLQGTDTQYF.

The gene calls are TRBV4-2 and TRBJ2-2, with 14 positions matching TRBD2. Germline V gene sequence: CDR1 LGHNA, CDR2 YNFKEQ. This CDR3 has 21 residues. V trimming: 0 bases; J trimming: 4 bases; junction bases outside the gene matches: 13. The DNA for the CDR3 is TGTGCCAGCAGCCAAGATATCCGGACTAGCGGGAGGAGGAGAAGCACCGGGGAGCTGTTTTTT. Protein sequence: CASSQDIRTSGRRRSTGELFF.